One T cell receptor beta chain is described in this entry. This clone appeared many times. Its antigen specificity is not known. Per-base quality was not reported, and no clone a single base away is much larger than it. Libraries were prepared through PCR. Sequencing instrument: Illumina HiSeq 4000. High-throughput sequencing was used to profile the TCR beta-chain CDR3 region of every patient. For the original study's pipeline: The researchers built a classifier to tell apart papillary thyroid cancer patients with distant metastasis, based on CDR3 differences among clinicopathological groups. The Shannon index was used to measure repertoire diversity, and the Morisita-Horn index was used to measure how similar tumor and blood repertoires were. TCRdb reprocessed the public reads (quality trimming at Q25 with fastp, clone calling with MiXCR) and kept in-frame beta chains. For this entry, the V and J calls and clone size follow TCRdb and not the study's own pipeline. The sample table shows fewer than 50,000 clones, and 16% are seen once. The top ten constitute roughly 22% of the sample.

None of the patients had been given any treatment before thyroid surgery. Patient clinical samples collected from 2012 to 2018 were retrospectively analysed using T-cell receptor beta sequencing. The data are from a study of metastatic and nonmetastatic thyroid tumors (dated by TCRdb to 2020 to 2022). Turning to the overall study: Repertoires from peripheral blood and from tumor or nodule tissue samples of malignant and benign thyroid patients were compared.

CDR1 and CDR2 are drawn from the germline V gene: MNHNS, SASEGT. Including the terminal cysteine and phenylalanine, the CDR3 comprises 14 residues. The entry retains the CDR3 DNA only, 42 bases that are in frame from base 1. Ends trimmed: V by 4 bases, J by 3 bases; bases unmatched to a gene: 5. Summary of the overall study and its limitations: In both blood and tumor samples, TCR beta diversity was reported to be significantly higher in malignant tumors than in benign nodules.

The chain uses TRBV6-1 and TRBJ2-5, and 7 junctional nucleotides match TRBD1. The sequence came from a female donor with papillary thyroid cancer or a benign thyroid nodule (not recorded which). Some clones in this sample may be carry-over from other donors' samples. Sequenced: blood. The sequence in DNA is TGTGCCAGCAGTGGACAGGGAAGGGAAGAGACCCAGTACTTC. Its protein product is CASSGQGREETQYF.